The present TCR beta chain was sequenced within a study of blood T cell repertoires in COVID-19. Overall study context: Some COVID-19 samples were acute and others convalescent; all came from the United States, Italy and Spain. In each case, the material was cDNA or gDNA derived from T cells, B-cell-depleted T cells, or PBMCs.

In the source study's methods: Nucleated cell number was recorded as an estimate derived from reference gene primer amplification. Clones were sequenced by immunoSEQ multiplex PCR, and TCRdb holds only the in-frame ones, with some missing. V, J and clone size are taken as reported in that table, and D and trimming were inferred from the DNA itself. The sample carries 150,000 to 200,000 clones, roughly 86% recorded once. The length of the CDR3 is 14 residues. Germline V lookup: CDR1 KGHSH, CDR2 LQKENI. Trimming pared 3 bases from V and 1 base from J, leaving 9 bases between. The sequence was obtained from a man aged 70 or older with acute or convalescent COVID-19. What was sequenced was peripheral blood. The chain uses TRBV18 and TRBJ1-1, with D possibly being TRBD1 (5 bases). CDR3 in DNA: TGTGCCAGCTCACCTGGGGGAGGGAACACTGAAGCTTTCTTT. Its protein product is CASSPGGGNTEAFF.